Listed below are T cell receptor beta chains from one sample, sequenced in a study of memory CD4+ T cells and cytomegalovirus serostatus. TCRdb's table, derived via immunoSEQ multiplex PCR, lists solely in-frame clones and lacks some. The profile covers around 53,000 clones, with 80% appearing a single time and roughly 1.4% taken by the ten largest. Sample: memory CD4+ T cells from blood. The source is an adult in good health and CMV-seropositive. The CDR3 runs from the conserved cysteine through the conserved F or W. The D gene is left open where the match is weak. Rows give clone size only sometimes, using once, few, many, or a class for an expanded clone.

D gene	V gene	clone size	J gene	CDR3 length	CDR3 DNA	CDR3 protein
NA	TRBV19	NA	TRBJ1-3	12	TGTGCCAGTCACGAAAAGGGAAACACCATATATTTT	CASHEKGNTIYF
TRBD1	TRBV29-1	NA	TRBJ1-1	12	TGCAGCGTGACAGGGGGGGGGACTGAAGCTTTCTTT	CSVTGGGTEAFF
NA	TRBV18	NA	TRBJ2-1	14	TGTGCCAGCTCAGATGAGTGGTCCTACAATGAGCAGTTCTTC	CASSDEWSYNEQFF
TRBD1	TRBV6-5	NA	TRBJ1-6	15	TGTGCCAGTCGTCCCGGGACAGGGTCCCATTCACCCCTCCACTTT	CASRPGTGSHSPLHF
NA	TRBV7-9	NA	TRBJ1-1	14	TGTGCCAGCAGCGAATCAAGCCCGAACACTGAAGCTTTCTTT	CASSESSPNTEAFF
NA	TRBV4-1	few	TRBJ2-7	15	TGCGCCAGCAGCCAAGTCCTACAGGGTACGCTCGAGCAGTACTTC	CASSQVLQGTLEQYF
TRBD1	TRBV5-1	few	TRBJ2-7	15	TGCGCCAGCAGCTTGGCAGGACAGGGTCCCTACGAGCAGTACTTC	CASSLAGQGPYEQYF
NA	TRBV6-5	NA	TRBJ2-3	16	TGTGCCAGCAGTTCCATCAGGGAGGGGGGCACAGATACGCAGTATTTT	CASSSIREGGTDTQYF
NA	TRBV5-1	once	TRBJ1-2	15	TGCGCCAGCAGCTTGGATCCACCCCCTGGAGCCGGCTACACCTTC	CASSLDPPPGAGYTF
NA	TRBV11-3	NA	TRBJ2-1	15	TGTGCCAGCAGCTCAAATGGCGGGACCAACAATGAGCAGTTCTTC	CASSSNGGTNNEQFF
NA	TRBV21-1	once	TRBJ1-5	21	TGTGCCAGCAGCCCGCGATACCGGGACACAGGAAGGGGGTGTTCCAATCAGCCCCAGCATTTT	CASSPRYRDTGRGCSNQPQHF
TRBD2	TRBV5-1	once	TRBJ2-4	14	TGCGCCAGCAGCCCAGGACTAGAGCAAAACATTCAGTACTTC	CASSPGLEQNIQYF
TRBD1	TRBV7-8	NA	TRBJ1-1	14	TGTGCCAGCAGCCAAGGACAGGGGGCCACTGAAGCTTTCTTT	CASSQGQGATEAFF
TRBD2	TRBV9	NA	TRBJ2-3	20	TGTGCCAGCAGCGTAGTTGGGGGAGGGGCTAGCGGCCATGTTGGAGATACGCAGTATTTT	CASSVVGGGASGHVGDTQYF
TRBD2	TRBV5-1	NA	TRBJ2-1	14	TGCGCCAGCAGTCGGCAGGGAGGGGACGGTGAGCAGTTCTTC	CASSRQGGDGEQFF
NA	TRBV7-6	NA	TRBJ1-1	13	TGTGCCAGCAGCTTAGGACCCAGGGTTGAAGCTTTCTTT	CASSLGPRVEAFF
NA	TRBV5-8	few	TRBJ2-2	15	TGTGCCAGCAGCCTGTACTACGGAGGTCAGGGGGAGCTGTTTTTT	CASSLYYGGQGELFF
NA	TRBV27	NA	TRBJ2-3	15	TGTGCCAGCAGCCCCCGGGGGGCGAGCACAGATACGCAGTATTTT	CASSPRGASTDTQYF
NA	TRBV7-2	NA	TRBJ1-6	15	TGTGCCAGCAGCCCGAGGAGGTTTGGAAATTCACCCCTCCACTTT	CASSPRRFGNSPLHF
TRBD1	TRBV10-3	NA	TRBJ1-1	14	TGTGCCATCAGTGGGACAGGGGTTGGGACTGAAGCTTTCTTT	CAISGTGVGTEAFF
TRBD2	TRBV7-2	NA	TRBJ2-1	14	TGTGCCAGCAGCCCCGGCCCGGGGGGGGATGAGCAGTTCTTC	CASSPGPGGDEQFF
NA	TRBV19	NA	TRBJ2-2	16	TGTGCCAGTAGTCCTCCGGGACTGAGGAACACCGGGGAGCTGTTTTTT	CASSPPGLRNTGELFF
TRBD1	TRBV7-2	few	TRBJ1-2	14	TGTGCCAGCAGCTTACAACAGGGGATGAGGGGCTACACCTTC	CASSLQQGMRGYTF
NA	TRBV5-1	NA	TRBJ2-5	12	TGCGCCAGCAGCTTTAATGGGGAGACCCAGTACTTC	CASSFNGETQYF
NA	TRBV28	NA	TRBJ2-7	15	TGTGCCAGCAGTTTATTTGGGGCGGGAACCTACGAGCAGTACTTC	CASSLFGAGTYEQYF
NA	TRBV2	once	TRBJ1-1	14	TGTGCCAGCAGTGGACTACTGCATTCTGCTGAAGCTTTCTTT	CASSGLLHSAEAFF
TRBD2	TRBV28	NA	TRBJ2-1	15	TGTGCCAGCAGTTTGCTCGGGGGGGCCAACAATGAGCAGTTCTTC	CASSLLGGANNEQFF
NA	TRBV6-6	NA	TRBJ1-1	11	TGTGCCAGCAGTTACCCCGCTCAAGCTTTCTTT	CASSYPAQAFF
NA	TRBV5-1	NA	TRBJ2-7	14	TGCGCCAGCAGCTGGCAAAGGGGAGAGCACGAGCAGTACTTC	CASSWQRGEHEQYF
NA	TRBV2	NA	TRBJ2-5	13	TGTGCCAGCAGTGAGACGACTAGGGAGACCCAGTACTTC	CASSETTRETQYF
NA	TRBV2	few	TRBJ2-5	11	TGTGCCAGCAGCCTGTCGTCCACGCAGTACTTC	CASSLSSTQYF
TRBD2	TRBV6-1	few	TRBJ2-1	14	TGTGCCAGCACTACTAGCGGGGTCTACAATGAGCAGTTCTTC	CASTTSGVYNEQFF
NA	TRBV7-8	NA	TRBJ1-2	13	TGTGCCAGCAGCCCTCCCGGGAACTATGGCTACACCTTC	CASSPPGNYGYTF
NA	TRBV29-1	few	TRBJ2-5	12	TGCAGCGTGTTTGGCGCGGGAGAGACCCAGTACTTC	CSVFGAGETQYF
NA	TRBV29-1	NA	TRBJ2-5	13	TGCAGCGTTGGGCGGGCCTCCCAAGAGACCCAGTACTTC	CSVGRASQETQYF
NA	TRBV19	NA	TRBJ1-3	16	TGTGCCAGTAGAAAACCGGGAGTCGGTCCTGGAAACACCATATATTTT	CASRKPGVGPGNTIYF
TRBD1	TRBV18	NA	TRBJ1-1	14	TGTGCCAGCCACAGGGGCCACGGGGGAATGGAAGCTTTCTTT	CASHRGHGGMEAFF
TRBD1	TRBV7-3	NA	TRBJ1-2	13	TGTGCCAGCAGCTTAGACAGGGGGTATGGCTACACCTTC	CASSLDRGYGYTF
NA	TRBV2	NA	TRBJ1-5	16	TGTGCCAGCTTCCTCCAAGGCGGCAGGGGCCGGCCGTCTCGCTTTTTT	CASFLQGGRGRPSRFF